The sample holds many counts of the clone carrying this TCR beta chain. As yet, its antigen is unknown. More than 8 ml fresh peripheral blood yielded the PBMCs. These data come from a study of T cells in Graves' hyperthyroidism and ophthalmopathy. Study conclusions and caveats: Prediction of ophthalmopathy progression came a median 6.5 months pre-onset.

Germline V lookup: CDR1 MDHEN, CDR2 SYDVKM. This CDR3 spans 14 amino acids. V lost 10 bases to trimming and J lost 6 bases, with 19 bases between them. Template material for amplifying TCR beta CDR3 regions consisted of RNA transcripts. HTBI primers were employed in a first-round RT-PCR of the TCR CDR3. TCRdb reprocessed the multiplex PCR reads with MiXCR, giving one entry per CDR3 protein. Here the sample spans around 520,000 distinct CDR3 sequences, 13% to 15% being singletons. Sequencing was done on a sample of blood. This receptor was obtained from a woman in her thirties or forties with Graves' hyperthyroidism. V usage is TRBV28 and J usage is TRBJ2-1, with D maybe TRBD1 (6 bases). The CDR3 region has the DNA TGTGCCATCCTGTCGACTCAAGGGGGCAATGAGCAGTTCTTC. It yields the protein CAILSTQGGNEQFF.